This TCR beta chain was captured in a study of T cell responses to AZD1222 COVID-19 vaccine. The table came from immunoSEQ multiplex PCR; TCRdb's copy has only in-frame clones and leaves some out. The table includes roughly 99,000 clones, roughly 92% detected once. Notes on this clone: Its antigen is currently unknown.

Study results and limitations: A mostly white British donor set with more females was recruited, and clonal diversity was possibly underestimated. At baseline, seropositivity was found in only six or seven AZD1222 recipients.

Germline CDR1 SGHRS, CDR2 YFSETQ. With 0 bases clipped from V and 4 bases from J, the junction kept 8 bases outside the gene matches. This CDR3 spans 16 amino acids. This clonotype was sampled from an adult who received the AZD1222 COVID-19 vaccine. The sample here was peripheral blood, taken 28 days after the second AZD1222 dose. This chain joins TRBV5-1 and TRBJ1-1, with 8 bases aligning to TRBD1. Here the CDR3 DNA reads TGCGCCAGCAGCTTGGGGACAGGGACATGGAGCACTGAAGCTTTCTTT. Amino acids: CASSLGTGTWSTEAFF.